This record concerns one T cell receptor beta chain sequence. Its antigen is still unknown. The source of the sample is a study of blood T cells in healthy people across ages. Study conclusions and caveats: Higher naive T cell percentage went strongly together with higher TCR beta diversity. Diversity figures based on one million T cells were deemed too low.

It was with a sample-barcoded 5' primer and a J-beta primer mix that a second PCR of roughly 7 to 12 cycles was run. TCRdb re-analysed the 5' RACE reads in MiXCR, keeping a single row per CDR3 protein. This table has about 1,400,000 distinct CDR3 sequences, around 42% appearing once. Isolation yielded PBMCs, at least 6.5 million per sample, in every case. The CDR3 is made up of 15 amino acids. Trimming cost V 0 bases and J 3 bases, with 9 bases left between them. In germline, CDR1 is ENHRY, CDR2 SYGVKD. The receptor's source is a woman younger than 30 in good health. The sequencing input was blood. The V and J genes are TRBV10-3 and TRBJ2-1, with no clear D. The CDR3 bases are TGTGCCATCAGTGAGTCCGGGCGGATCTACAATGAGCAGTTCTTC. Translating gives CAISESGRIYNEQFF.